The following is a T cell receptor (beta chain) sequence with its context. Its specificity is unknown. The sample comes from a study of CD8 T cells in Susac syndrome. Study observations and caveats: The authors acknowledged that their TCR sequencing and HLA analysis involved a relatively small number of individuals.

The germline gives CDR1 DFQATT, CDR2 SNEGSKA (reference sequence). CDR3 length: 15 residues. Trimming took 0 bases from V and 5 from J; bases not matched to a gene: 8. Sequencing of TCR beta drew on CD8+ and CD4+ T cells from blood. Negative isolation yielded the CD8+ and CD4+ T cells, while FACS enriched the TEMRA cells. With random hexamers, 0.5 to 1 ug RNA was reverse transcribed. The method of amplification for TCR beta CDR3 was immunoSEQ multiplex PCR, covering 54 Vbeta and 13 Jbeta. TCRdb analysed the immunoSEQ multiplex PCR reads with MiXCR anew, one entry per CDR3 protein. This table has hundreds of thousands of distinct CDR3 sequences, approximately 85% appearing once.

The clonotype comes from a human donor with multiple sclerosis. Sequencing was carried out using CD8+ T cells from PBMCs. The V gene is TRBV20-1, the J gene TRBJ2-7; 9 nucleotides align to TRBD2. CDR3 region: CSAREPVAGENEQYF. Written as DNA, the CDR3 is TGCAGTGCTAGAGAGCCTGTAGCGGGAGAGAACGAGCAGTACTTC.